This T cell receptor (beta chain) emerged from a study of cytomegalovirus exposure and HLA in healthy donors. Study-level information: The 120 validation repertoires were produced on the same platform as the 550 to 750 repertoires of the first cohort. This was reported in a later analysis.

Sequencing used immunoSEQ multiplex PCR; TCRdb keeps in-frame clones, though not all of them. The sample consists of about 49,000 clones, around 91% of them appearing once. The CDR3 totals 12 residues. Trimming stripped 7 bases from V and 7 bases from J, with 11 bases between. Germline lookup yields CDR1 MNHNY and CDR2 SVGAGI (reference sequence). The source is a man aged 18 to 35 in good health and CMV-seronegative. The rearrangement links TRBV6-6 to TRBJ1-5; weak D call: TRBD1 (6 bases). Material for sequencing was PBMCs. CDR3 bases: TGTGCCAGCAACAGGGAGGGACAGCCCCAGCATTTT. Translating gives CASNREGQPQHF.